The TCR beta chain under discussion was sequenced for a study of T-cell reconstitution after alpha-beta-depleted transplantation in children. Researchers prepared the TCRbeta library using unique molecular identifiers, the study reports. TCRdb reprocessed the PCR reads via MiXCR and lists one record per CDR3 protein. This table holds some 550,000 distinct CDR3 sequences, approximately 16% found once. Trimming took off 2 bases at V and 0 bases at J, with 15 bases between the two ends. Germline V gives CDR1 MNHEY, CDR2 SMNVEV (reference sequence). This CDR3 spans 17 amino acids. The sequencing here drew on PBMCs from the stem cell graft donor, taken from the stem cell graft. This sequence joins TRBV27 and TRBJ2-3; possibly TRBD1 for D (5 bases). This TCR was sampled from a human donor who donated a stem cell graft to a child with acute lymphoblastic leukemia. Written as DNA, the CDR3 is TGTGCCAGCAGTTTAGAACAGGCGATTACTAGCACAGATACGCAGTATTTT. Its translation is CASSLEQAITSTDTQYF.